The T cell receptor (beta chain) described here comes from a study of blood T cells in healthy people across ages. A second PCR of 7 to 11 cycles used a sample-barcoded 5' primer and a J-beta primer mix. TCRdb re-analysed the 5' RACE reads in MiXCR, keeping a single row per CDR3 protein. The table records about 760,000 distinct CDR3 sequences, approximately 25% of them present only once. Germline CDR1 and CDR2: ENHRY and SYGVKD. There are 13 residues in the CDR3. Trimming removed 4 bases from V and 2 bases from J, with 8 bases in between. Regarding this clonotype: Its cognate antigen is unknown.

Overall study results and limits: The lack of PBMC sorting stopped any conclusive naive versus antigen-experienced comparison.

The data were also submitted as part of a second study, on T cells of mothers and their children.

Sequencing was done on a sample of blood. The chain is built from TRBV10-3 and TRBJ1-1; D gene uncertain. This receptor was taken from a boy aged 5-17 years in good health. The CDR3 loop reads CAISVGANTEAFF. The CDR3 DNA reads TGTGCCATCAGTGTAGGAGCTAACACTGAAGCTTTCTTT.